Each of the 6 T cell receptor beta chains below was sequenced from the same sample in a study of blood T cell repertoires in COVID-19. Produced via immunoSEQ multiplex PCR; TCRdb's table is partial and in-frame only. Of approximately 190,000 clones in the sample, under 90% are singletons; the top ten hold 13% to 15%. The sequencing sample was made of peripheral blood. These receptors all come from a young man with active or convalescent COVID-19.

This chain uses TRBV20-1 with TRBJ2-3, with TRBD2 identical over 7 bases. With 3 bases clipped from V and 2 bases from J, the junction kept 8 bases outside the gene matches. Germline V lookup: CDR1 DFQATT, CDR2 SNEGSKA (reference sequence). The CDR3 length is 15 residues. This chain's CDR3 is CSASRLAEVTDTQYF. CDR3 coding DNA: TGCAGTGCTAGTCGTCTAGCGGAGGTCACAGATACGCAGTATTTT.

This chain joins TRBV4-1 and TRBJ2-5; a possible D gene is TRBD2 (5 bases). Germline V CDR1 and CDR2: MGHRA, YSYEKL. The length of the CDR3 is 15 residues. The V and J ends lost 4 bases and 4 bases respectively, with 16 bases between them. CDR3 residues: CASSPTEAGGETQYF. The CDR3 DNA reads as TGCGCCAGCAGCCCCACTGAGGCGGGCGGAGAGACCCAGTACTTC.

The chain couples TRBV19 to TRBJ1-4; no firm D call. The CDR3 covers 13 residues. Trimming took 6 bases from V and 3 from J, leaving 8 bases between them. Germline V gene sequence: CDR1 LNHDA, CDR2 SQIVND (reference sequence). CDR3 sequence: CASRSLSNEKLFF. The CDR3, as DNA: TGTGCCAGTAGGAGCCTTTCTAATGAAAAACTGTTTTTT.

The V and J genes are TRBV6-5 and TRBJ2-7; tentative D call: TRBD2 (7 bases). Trimming left V 8 bases short and J 0 bases short, with 17 bases between. The CDR3 consists of 15 residues. From germline, CDR1 is MNHEY and CDR2 SVGAGI. The CDR3 protein is CASPSGEGDSYEQYF. The DNA for the CDR3 is TGTGCCAGCCCCTCCGGGGAGGGGGACTCCTACGAGCAGTACTTC.

This clone was seen many times. The rearrangement uses TRBV5-1 and TRBJ1-2, with 9 bases aligning to TRBD1. Germline V gene lookup returns CDR1 SGHRS and CDR2 YFSETQ. The CDR3 loop spans 14 amino acids. V lost 4 bases, J lost 6 bases, and 7 bases stayed unmatched. The CDR3 DNA reads as TGCGCCAGCAGCGCTGCCGGGACAGGGAATGGCTACACCTTC. Amino acids: CASSAAGTGNGYTF.

CDR3 in DNA: TGTGCCAGCAGTTACTCCTCAGGGGGTTATGCGTTCTTC. Translation gives CASSYSSGGYAFF. The J gene is TRBJ2-1, the V gene TRBV6-2 or TRBV6-3, with 7 bases aligning to TRBD1. With V trimmed by 0 bases and J by 15 bases, 8 bases remained unmatched. The germline V gene encodes CDR1 MNHEY and CDR2 SVGEGT. The CDR3 is 13 amino acids.